This T cell receptor (beta chain) comes out of a study of T cell changes during pregnancy in multiple sclerosis. A single count supports this clone. Only in-frame clones appear in the TCRdb table, and some are missing; sequencing was by immunoSEQ multiplex PCR. The sample contains some 100,000 clones, approximately 90% of which appear only once. Germline-derived CDR1 and CDR2 are SGHNT and YENEEA. V dropped 2 bases and J dropped 3 bases, with 16 bases sitting between them. The CDR3 length is 17 residues. The clonotype originates from a female donor with multiple sclerosis, enrolled in a pregnancy study. The sample in question was peripheral blood, obtained after pregnancy. This chain connects TRBV11-3 to TRBJ1-4; a weak D match, TRBD1 (6 bases). The CDR3 region is CASSLSLWGHANEKLFF. The CDR3 DNA reads TGTGCCAGCAGCTTATCTCTTTGGGGACACGCTAATGAAAAACTGTTTTTT.